This TCR beta chain derives from a study of blood T cell repertoires in COVID-19. Study-wide background: Researchers got acute and convalescent COVID-19 samples from the United States, Italy and Spain. The cDNA or gDNA used as material had been derived from T cells, B-cell-depleted T cells, or PBMCs.

Original processing methods: Cell counts per sample came from amplifying reference gene primers. Libraries were prepared by immunoSEQ multiplex PCR; TCRdb keeps only in-frame clonotypes and omits some of them. V and J calls and clone size are given by that table; D and trimming were obtained from the DNA. The table includes about 64,000 clones, about 88% detected once. This clonotype was sampled from a man between 65 and 85 years old with acute or convalescent COVID-19. Sequenced material: peripheral blood.

As DNA, the CDR3 is TGTGCCAGCAACAGCGAGGACAGACCATACTCCTACGAGCAGTACTTC. It translates to CASNSEDRPYSYEQYF. J is TRBJ2-7 and V is TRBV6-4; D may be TRBD1 (6 bases). The V gene lost 7 bases and the J gene lost 0 bases, with 19 bases spanning the gap. The CDR3 loop spans 16 amino acids. CDR1 is MRHNA and CDR2 is SNTAGT in the germline V gene.